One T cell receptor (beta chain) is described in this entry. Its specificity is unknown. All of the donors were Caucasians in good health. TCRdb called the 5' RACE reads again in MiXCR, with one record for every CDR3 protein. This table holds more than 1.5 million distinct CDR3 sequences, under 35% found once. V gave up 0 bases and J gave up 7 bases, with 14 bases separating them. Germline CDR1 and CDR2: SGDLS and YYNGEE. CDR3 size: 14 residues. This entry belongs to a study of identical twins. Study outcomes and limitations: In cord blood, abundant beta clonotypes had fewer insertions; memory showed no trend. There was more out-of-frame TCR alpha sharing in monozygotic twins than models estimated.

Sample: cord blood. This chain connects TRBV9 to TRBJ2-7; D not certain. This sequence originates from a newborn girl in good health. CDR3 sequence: CASSVGGRNNEQYF. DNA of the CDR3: TGTGCCAGCAGCGTAGGAGGCCGGAACAATGAGCAGTACTTC. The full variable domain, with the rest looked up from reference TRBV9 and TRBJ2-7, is DSGVTQTPKHLITATGQRVTLRCSPRSGDLSVYWYQQSLDQGLQFLIQYYNGEERAKGNILERFSAQQFPDLHSELNLSSLELGDSALYFCASSVGGRNNEQYFGPGTRLTVT.